The present TCR beta chain was sequenced within a study of T cell changes during pregnancy in multiple sclerosis. Data came from immunoSEQ multiplex PCR; TCRdb stores just in-frame clones and leaves some out. The sample includes 73,000 or so clones, 75% to 90% seen only once; the top ten take over 7.5%. Looked up from germline, CDR1 is SGHNT and CDR2 is YYREEE (reference sequence). CDR3 length equals 17 residues. V was pared by 3 bases and J by 1 base, with 6 bases of the junction left unmatched. The chain employs TRBV5-4 and TRBJ2-3, with 12 bases lining up with TRBD1. Material: peripheral blood, obtained after pregnancy. This receptor was obtained from a female donor in good health, enrolled as a control in a pregnancy study. Here the CDR3 reads CASSSGTGGQRTDTQYF. In DNA, the CDR3 is TGTGCCAGCAGCTCTGGGACAGGGGGCCAACGCACAGATACGCAGTATTTT. The full variable domain, rest sourced from reference TRBV5-4 and TRBJ2-3, is ETGVTQSPTHLIKTRGQQVTLRCSSQSGHNTVSWYQQALGQGPQFIFQYYREEENGRGNFPPRFSGLQFPNYSSELNVNALELDDSALYLCASSSGTGGQRTDTQYFGPGTRLTVL.